The subject of this entry is one TCR beta chain. CDR3 length: 18 residues. Germline CDR1 reads LNHDA; CDR2 reads SQIVND (reference sequence). With V trimmed by 6 bases and J by 4 bases, 16 bases remained unmatched. Profiled with immunoSEQ multiplex PCR; TCRdb holds only in-frame clones, not every one. Of around 280,000 clones in the sample, around 81% were seen once. These data come from a study of blood T cell repertoires in COVID-19. Sequenced material: peripheral blood. The TCR originated in a woman aged 50 to 65 with active or convalescent COVID-19. V gene TRBV19 combines with J gene TRBJ1-2; 11 bases match TRBD1. As DNA, the CDR3 is TGTGCCAGTAGCCTTACACCTCGGACAGGGGGCTTTCTCTATGGCTACACCTTC. Translated, it gives CASSLTPRTGGFLYGYTF.